This entry is about one T cell receptor beta chain. J lost 8 bases, V lost 5 bases, and 10 bases had no gene match. In germline, CDR1 is SGHRS, CDR2 YFSETQ. This CDR3 is 14 amino acids long. The assay was immunoSEQ multiplex PCR, and TCRdb's table has in-frame clones only and misses some. The repertoire consists of about 250,000 clones, with approximately 85% occurring once and the leading ten covering approximately 8.6%. The sample is drawn from a study of blood T cell repertoires in COVID-19. Turning to the study itself: The analysed material was cDNA or gDNA that came from T cells, B-cell-depleted T cells, or PBMCs.

The rearrangement links TRBV5-1 to TRBJ1-2; TRBD1 matches at 9 bases. This TCR was recovered from a woman between 45 and 65 years old with acute COVID-19. The sequenced material came from PBMCs or T cells enriched from blood (not recorded which). In DNA form, the CDR3 reads TGCGCCAGCAGTTCTGGACAGGGGATAAGGGGCTACACCTTC. Its translation: CASSSGQGIRGYTF.